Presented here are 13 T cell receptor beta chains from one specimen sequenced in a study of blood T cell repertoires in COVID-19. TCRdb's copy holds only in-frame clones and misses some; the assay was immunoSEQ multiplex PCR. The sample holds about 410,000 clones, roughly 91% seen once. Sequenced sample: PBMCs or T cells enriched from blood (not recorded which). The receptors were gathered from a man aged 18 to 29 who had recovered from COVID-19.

CDR3 in amino acids: CASSDVGQGDEKLFF. The CDR3 coding sequence is TGTGCCAGCAGTGATGTGGGGCAGGGGGATGAAAAACTGTTTTTT. The chain carries TRBV2 and TRBJ1-4, with 7 bases aligning to TRBD1. The CDR3 loop spans 15 amino acids. Germline-derived CDR1 and CDR2 are SNHLY and FYNNEI. V shed 3 bases and J 6 bases; nucleotides not matched to a gene: 7.

CDR3 sequence reads: CASSERLYQPQHF. The DNA for the CDR3 is TGTGCCAGCAGCGAGCGGCTATATCAGCCCCAGCATTTT. The genes are TRBV3-1 (or the pseudogene TRBV3-2) and TRBJ1-5; no reliable D call. Per the germline V gene, CDR1 is LGHDT and CDR2 is YNNKEL (reference sequence). With 5 bases removed from V and 5 bases from J, the gap between germline ends came to 10 bases. CDR3 length equals 13 residues.

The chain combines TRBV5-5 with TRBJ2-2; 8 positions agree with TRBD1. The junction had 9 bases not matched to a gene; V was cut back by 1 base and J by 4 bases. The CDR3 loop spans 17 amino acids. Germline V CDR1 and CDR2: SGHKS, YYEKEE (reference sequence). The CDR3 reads CASSLFQGAGSTGELFF. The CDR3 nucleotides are TGTGCCAGCAGCTTGTTCCAGGGGGCGGGGTCCACCGGGGAGCTGTTTTTT.

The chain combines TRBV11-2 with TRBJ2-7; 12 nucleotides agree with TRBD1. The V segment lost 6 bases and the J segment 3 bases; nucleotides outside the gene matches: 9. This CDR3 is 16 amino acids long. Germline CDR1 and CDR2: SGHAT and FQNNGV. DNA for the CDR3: TGTGCCAGCAGAGGGACAGGGGGCAAAAAGTTCTACGAGCAGTACTTC. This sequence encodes CASRGTGGKKFYEQYF.

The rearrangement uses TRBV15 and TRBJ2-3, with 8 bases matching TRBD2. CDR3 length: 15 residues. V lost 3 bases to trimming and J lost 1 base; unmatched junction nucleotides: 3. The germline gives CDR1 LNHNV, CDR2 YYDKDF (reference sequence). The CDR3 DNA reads TGTGCCACCAGCAGGCCAGCGGGGGGCACAGATACGCAGTATTTT. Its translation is CATSRPAGGTDTQYF.

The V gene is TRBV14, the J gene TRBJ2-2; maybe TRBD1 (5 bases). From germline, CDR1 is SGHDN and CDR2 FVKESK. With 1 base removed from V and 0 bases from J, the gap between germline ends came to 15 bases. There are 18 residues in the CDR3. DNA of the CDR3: TGTGCCAGCAGCCAAGCATTCCCTCGGACAACGAACACCGGGGAGCTGTTTTTT. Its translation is CASSQAFPRTTNTGELFF.

CDR3 DNA sequence: TGTGCCAGCAGTCCCGCAGGGGGCAACTATGGCTACACCTTC. This codes for CASSPAGGNYGYTF. This chain joins TRBV28 and TRBJ1-2; 8 bases align to TRBD1. V lost 5 bases to trimming and J lost 2 bases; unmatched junction nucleotides: 4. Per germline, CDR1 MDHEN and CDR2 SYDVKM. The CDR3 is 14 residues long.

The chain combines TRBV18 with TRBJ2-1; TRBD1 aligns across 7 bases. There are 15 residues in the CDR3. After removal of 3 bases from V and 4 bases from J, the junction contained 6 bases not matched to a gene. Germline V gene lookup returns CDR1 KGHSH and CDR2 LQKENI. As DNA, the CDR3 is TGTGCCAGCTCACCCCAGGGGGTTGGGTACAATGAGCAGTTCTTC. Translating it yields CASSPQGVGYNEQFF.

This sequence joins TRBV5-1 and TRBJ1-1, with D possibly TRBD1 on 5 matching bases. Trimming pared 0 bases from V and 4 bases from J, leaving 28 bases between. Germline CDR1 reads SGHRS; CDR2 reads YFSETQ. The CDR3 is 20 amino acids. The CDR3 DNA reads TGCGCCAGCAGCTTGGTACGCCCGGCCGTCCCTCAGGGAAGGAGCACTGAAGCTTTCTTT. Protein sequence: CASSLVRPAVPQGRSTEAFF. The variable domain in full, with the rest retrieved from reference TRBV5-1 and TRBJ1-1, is KAGVTQTPRYLIKTRGQQVTLSCSPISGHRSVSWYQQTPGQGLQFLFEYFSETQRNKGNFPGRFSGRQFSNSRSEMNVSTLELGDSALYLCASSLVRPAVPQGRSTEAFFGQGTRLTVV.

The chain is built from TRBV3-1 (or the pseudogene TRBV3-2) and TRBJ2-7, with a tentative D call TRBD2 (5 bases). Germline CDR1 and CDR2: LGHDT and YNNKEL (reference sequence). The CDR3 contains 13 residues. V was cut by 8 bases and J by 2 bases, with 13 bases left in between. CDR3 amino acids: CASSFGVAYEQYF. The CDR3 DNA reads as TGTGCCAGCTCCTTCGGGGTGGCCTACGAGCAGTACTTC.

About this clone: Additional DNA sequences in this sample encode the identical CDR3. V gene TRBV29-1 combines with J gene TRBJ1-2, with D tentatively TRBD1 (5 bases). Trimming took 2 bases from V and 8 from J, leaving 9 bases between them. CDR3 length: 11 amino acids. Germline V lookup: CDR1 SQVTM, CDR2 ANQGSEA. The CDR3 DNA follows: TGCAGCGTTGAACAGGGCCGCGGCTACACCTTC. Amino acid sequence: CSVEQGRGYTF.

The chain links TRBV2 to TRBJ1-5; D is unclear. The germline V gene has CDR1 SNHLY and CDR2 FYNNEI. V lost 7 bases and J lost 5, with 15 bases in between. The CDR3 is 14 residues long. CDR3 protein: CASTGPGRDQPQHF. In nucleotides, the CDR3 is TGTGCCAGCACGGGTCCCGGGAGGGATCAGCCCCAGCATTTT. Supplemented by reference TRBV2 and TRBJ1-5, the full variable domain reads EPEVTQTPSHQVTQMGQEVILRCVPISNHLYFYWYRQILGQKVEFLVSFYNNEISEKSEIFDDQFSVERPDGSNFTLKIRSTKLEDSAMYFCASTGPGRDQPQHFGDGTRLSIL.

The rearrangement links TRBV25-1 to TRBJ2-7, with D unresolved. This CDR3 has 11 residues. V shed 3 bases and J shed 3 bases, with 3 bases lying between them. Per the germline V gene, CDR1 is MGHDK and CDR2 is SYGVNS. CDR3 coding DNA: TGTGCCAGCAGTGATCTCTACGAGCAGTACTTC. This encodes CASSDLYEQYF.